The entry below gives a single TCR beta chain sequence along with its context. The germline V gene encodes CDR1 SGHTA and CDR2 FQGNSA. After removal of 5 bases from V and 9 bases from J, the junction contained 16 bases not matched to a gene. This CDR3 is built from 16 residues. The record originates from a study of blood T cell repertoires in COVID-19. Whole-study context: PBMCs, B-cell-depleted T cells, or T cells were the source of the cDNA or gDNA that made up the material.

Assay used: immunoSEQ multiplex PCR; TCRdb lists only in-frame clones, some missing. The profile shows over 140,000 clones, about 77% of them singletons. The rearrangement uses TRBV7-2 and TRBJ2-3; 8 bases match TRBD1. The sequence derives from a woman aged 50 to 65 with active or convalescent COVID-19. Source material: peripheral blood. The CDR3 is CASSLPGQAPLGTQYF. CDR3 coding DNA: TGTGCCAGCAGCCTCCCGGGACAGGCGCCCCTAGGAACGCAGTATTTT. Based on the CDR3 plus reference TRBV7-2 and TRBJ2-3, the full variable domain is GAGVSQSPSNKVTEKGKDVELRCDPISGHTALYWYRQSLGQGLEFLIYFQGNSAPDKSGLPSDRFSAERTGGSVSTLTIQRTQQEDSAVYLCASSLPGQAPLGTQYFGPGTRLTVL.